Presented here are 24 T cell receptor beta chains from one specimen sequenced in a study of beta chain features in type 1 diabetes. TCRB transcripts that were expressed got sequenced, as all of the isolated RNA had been reverse transcribed. Sequencing used immunoSEQ multiplex PCR; TCRdb keeps in-frame clones, though not all of them. Altogether approximately 120,000 clones are present, approximately 37% being singletons, with the ten largest covering 0.065%. Sample: stem cell memory CD4+ T cells from blood. The origin of the receptors is a woman aged 18-29 years in good health.

This clone came up a few times. The rearrangement links TRBV7-3 to TRBJ2-1, with TRBD2 matching over 12 bases. CDR1 is SGHTA and CDR2 is FQGTGA in the germline V gene. This CDR3 spans 19 amino acids. V lost 6 bases, J lost 2 bases, and 14 bases stayed unmatched. This CDR3 is CASSYLPGLAGTTYNEQFF. CDR3 DNA sequence: TGTGCCAGCAGTTACCTCCCGGGACTAGCGGGTACAACCTACAATGAGCAGTTCTTC.

V gene TRBV7-3 combines with J gene TRBJ2-7; TRBD2 agrees at 7 bases. Germline CDR1 and CDR2: SGHTA and FQGTGA. The CDR3 consists of 13 residues. The trim removed 4 bases at V and 3 bases at J, leaving 3 bases unmatched. In nucleotides, the CDR3 is TGTGCCAGCAGCTCAAGCGGGAACTACGAGCAGTACTTC. Translated: CASSSSGNYEQYF.

Worth noting for this clone: Other DNA sequences of this sample code for an identical CDR3. This chain uses TRBV2 with TRBJ2-7; D call uncertain. CDR1 and CDR2 from the germline V gene are SNHLY and FYNNEI. Trimming pared 3 bases from V and 4 bases from J, leaving 4 bases between. There are 11 residues in the CDR3. The DNA of the CDR3 is TGTGCCAGCAGTGAGAGATACGAGCAGTACTTC. Residues: CASSERYEQYF.

This clone was detected only a few times. The chain is built from TRBV5-1 and TRBJ2-5, with D perhaps TRBD2 (6 bases). Germline loops: CDR1 SGHRS, CDR2 YFSETQ. This CDR3 region has 16 residues. Trimming stripped 0 bases from V and 5 bases from J, with 17 bases between. The CDR3 DNA sequence: TGCGCCAGCAGCTTGGCTGGGACTGCCCCTCTGGAGACCCAGTACTTC. As protein: CASSLAGTAPLETQYF. Combining the CDR3 with reference TRBV5-1 and TRBJ2-5 gives the whole variable domain KAGVTQTPRYLIKTRGQQVTLSCSPISGHRSVSWYQQTPGQGLQFLFEYFSETQRNKGNFPGRFSGRQFSNSRSEMNVSTLELGDSALYLCASSLAGTAPLETQYFGPGTRLLVL.

The genes are TRBV28 and TRBJ2-3, with 10 bases identical to TRBD2. The CDR3 is made up of 17 amino acids. The trim removed 5 bases at V and 4 bases at J, leaving 12 bases unmatched. Germline-derived CDR1 and CDR2 are MDHEN and SYDVKM. In DNA form, the CDR3 reads TGTGCCAGCAGTGTCGGGGGGGCTAGCGGGAGTTCAGATACGCAGTATTTT. It yields the protein CASSVGGASGSSDTQYF.

Only a few counts were recorded for this clone. This sequence joins TRBV7-9 and TRBJ2-2; D possibly corresponds to TRBD1 (5 bases). Per germline, CDR1 SEHNR and CDR2 FQNEAQ (reference sequence). CDR3 size: 14 residues. Trimming stripped 6 bases from V and 4 bases from J, with 12 bases between. The CDR3 loop is CASSFYGATGELFF. The CDR3 DNA sequence: TGTGCCAGCAGTTTTTATGGGGCCACCGGGGAGCTGTTTTTT. Full variable domain (remainder filled in from reference TRBV7-9 and TRBJ2-2): DTGVSQNPRHKITKRGQNVTFRCDPISEHNRLYWYRQTLGQGPEFLTYFQNEAQLEKSRLLSDRFSAERPKGSFSTLEIQRTEQGDSAMYLCASSFYGATGELFFGEGSRLTVL.

This sequence joins TRBV10-3 and TRBJ2-5; D is undetermined. CDR3 length: 13 residues. Looked up from germline, CDR1 is ENHRY and CDR2 is SYGVKD. Between the trimmed V and J ends, which lost 4 bases and 5 bases, there was a span of 11 bases. CDR3 region: CAISVSPYETQYF. CDR3 in DNA: TGTGCCATCAGTGTCTCCCCCTATGAGACCCAGTACTTC.

This clone was detected a few times. The chain is built from TRBV7-3 and TRBJ2-1, with D perhaps TRBD1 (6 bases). V was cut by 4 bases and J by 4 bases, with 14 bases left in between. This CDR3 is built from 15 residues. Germline CDR1 reads SGHTA; CDR2 reads FQGTGA. CDR3 sequence (DNA): TGTGCCAGCAGCTCACGTCAGGGGCTTTACAATGAGCAGTTCTTC. It encodes CASSSRQGLYNEQFF.

This clone appeared a few times. J is TRBJ2-1 and V is TRBV7-2; perhaps TRBD1 as D (5 bases). In germline, CDR1 is SGHTA, CDR2 FQGNSA. This CDR3 is built from 16 residues. V lost 5 bases, J lost 6 bases, and 20 bases lay in between. CDR3 residues: CASSAVRWGWGNEQFF. Written as DNA, the CDR3 is TGTGCCAGCAGCGCGGTACGATGGGGCTGGGGCAATGAGCAGTTCTTC.

The CDR3 here is CAWSAGTNEKLFF. In nucleotides, the CDR3 is TGTGCCTGGAGCGCAGGGACTAATGAAAAACTGTTTTTT. The chain couples TRBV30 to TRBJ1-4; possibly TRBD1 for D (5 bases). This CDR3 region has 13 residues. V lost 3 bases and J lost 2, with 7 bases in between. Germline loops: CDR1 GTSNPN, CDR2 SVGIG (reference sequence).

The chain links TRBV5-1 to TRBJ2-5; D is possibly TRBD1 (5 bases). The CDR3 loop spans 14 amino acids. Between the trimmed V and J ends, which lost 4 bases and 1 base, there was a span of 11 bases. The germline V gene has CDR1 SGHRS and CDR2 YFSETQ. CDR3 amino acids: CASSAGYPQETQYF. The CDR3 DNA reads TGCGCCAGCAGCGCAGGGTACCCCCAAGAGACCCAGTACTTC.

The chain uses TRBV5-1 and TRBJ2-3; TRBD1 matches at 7 bases. Per the germline V gene, CDR1 is SGHRS and CDR2 is YFSETQ. The CDR3 is 16 amino acids. The V gene end was trimmed by 4 bases and the J gene end by 5 bases; junction bases not matched to a gene: 13. CDR3 protein: CASSVATGSSIDTQYF. Here the CDR3 DNA reads TGCGCCAGCAGCGTCGCGACAGGGTCAAGTATAGATACGCAGTATTTT.

This clone has only one observation. The chain carries TRBV2 and TRBJ2-7; D gene unclear. Per germline, CDR1 SNHLY and CDR2 FYNNEI. V was shortened by 4 bases and J by 4 bases, with 5 bases between the two germline ends. CDR3 size: 11 residues. In DNA, the CDR3 is TGTGCCAGCAGTGTTCAGTACGAGCAGTACTTC. Translated, it gives CASSVQYEQYF.

The chain couples TRBV5-4 to TRBJ2-2; the match to TRBD1 covers 8 bases. In germline, CDR1 is SGHNT, CDR2 YYREEE (reference sequence). V shed 1 base and J 6 bases; nucleotides not matched to a gene: 14. This CDR3 is 18 amino acids long. The CDR3 nucleotides read TGTGCCAGCAGCTTGCCAGGCCAGGGGGCGATCATAGCCGGGGAGCTGTTTTTT. Translating gives CASSLPGQGAIIAGELFF. The variable domain in full, with the rest retrieved from reference TRBV5-4 and TRBJ2-2, is ETGVTQSPTHLIKTRGQQVTLRCSSQSGHNTVSWYQQALGQGPQFIFQYYREEENGRGNFPPRFSGLQFPNYSSELNVNALELDDSALYLCASSLPGQGAIIAGELFFGEGSRLTVL.

There are a few counts of this clone. V usage is TRBV30 and J usage is TRBJ2-7; tentatively, D is TRBD2 (6 bases). Germline CDR1 and CDR2: GTSNPN and SVGIG (reference sequence). The CDR3 length is 15 residues. The germline V and J ends were trimmed by 1 base and 3 bases, with 16 bases remaining between them. The CDR3 here is CAWSGGLGPYYEQYF. The CDR3 DNA sequence: TGTGCCTGGAGTGGGGGACTGGGACCCTACTACGAGCAGTACTTC. The entire variable domain, with the rest obtained from reference TRBV30 and TRBJ2-7, is as follows: SQTIHQWPATLVQPVGSPLSLECTVEGTSNPNLYWYRQAAGRGLQLLFYSVGIGQISSEVPQNLSASRPQDRQFILSSKKLLLSDSGFYLCAWSGGLGPYYEQYFGPGTRLTVT.

The V call is TRBV6-5, the J call TRBJ2-1, with D possibly being TRBD1 (6 bases). V was pared by 6 bases and J by 5 bases, with 17 bases between. CDR1 is MNHEY and CDR2 is SVGAGI in the germline V gene. This CDR3 has 15 amino acids. As DNA, the CDR3 is TGTGCCAGCAGATTACAGGGTAGGGGAAACAATGAGCAGTTCTTC. Translated, it gives CASRLQGRGNNEQFF.

This CDR3 reads CASRRTELNTGELFF. In nucleotides, the CDR3 is TGTGCCAGCCGTCGGACAGAACTGAACACCGGGGAGCTGTTTTTT. V is TRBV2 and J is TRBJ2-2; TRBD1 is a possible D gene (6 bases). CDR1 and CDR2 (germline): SNHLY, FYNNEI. V lost 8 bases and J 1 base, leaving 14 bases between the germline ends. The CDR3 spans 15 residues.

Only a few counts were recorded for this clone. The J gene is TRBJ2-7, the V gene TRBV28; 12 nucleotides agree with TRBD1. Germline CDR1 and CDR2: MDHEN and SYDVKM. This CDR3 contains 16 residues. Losses at the gene ends were 5 bases for V and 4 bases for J; bases not matched to a gene: 9. The CDR3 bases are TGTGCCAGCAGTCTCCGGGACAGGGGGCGACTATACGAGCAGTACTTC. Encoded protein: CASSLRDRGRLYEQYF. Using reference TRBV28 and TRBJ2-7 for the parts outside the CDR3, the full variable domain is DVKVTQSSRYLVKRTGEKVFLECVQDMDHENMFWYRQDPGLGLRLIYFSYDVKMKEKGDIPEGYSVSREKKERFSLILESASTNQTSMYLCASSLRDRGRLYEQYFGPGTRLTVT.

This clone has just a few counts. The chain employs TRBV5-1 and TRBJ2-6; TRBD1 matches at 9 bases. The CDR3 consists of 17 residues. Trimming took 4 bases from V and 0 from J; bases not matched to a gene: 5. Germline CDR1 SGHRS, CDR2 YFSETQ. The CDR3 spells CASSTDRGYSGANVLTF. The DNA for the CDR3 is TGCGCCAGCAGCACCGACAGGGGGTACTCTGGGGCCAACGTCCTGACTTTC. Variable domain in full (rest from reference TRBV5-1 and TRBJ2-6): KAGVTQTPRYLIKTRGQQVTLSCSPISGHRSVSWYQQTPGQGLQFLFEYFSETQRNKGNFPGRFSGRQFSNSRSEMNVSTLELGDSALYLCASSTDRGYSGANVLTFGAGSRLTVL.

This clone was seen only a few times. V is TRBV30 and J is TRBJ2-1; a possible D gene is TRBD2 (6 bases). The V gene's germline CDR1 is GTSNPN and CDR2 SVGIG (reference sequence). V lost 3 bases, J lost 9 bases, and 21 bases lay in between. This CDR3 spans 15 amino acids. CDR3 region: CAWRIGTPSYGEQFF. The CDR3 DNA follows: TGTGCCTGGAGGATAGGGACTCCTTCATACGGTGAGCAGTTCTTC.

This clone was detected a few times. This sequence joins TRBV7-9 and TRBJ2-3; 8 nucleotides agree with TRBD1. The CDR3 has 16 residues. The trim removed 2 bases at V and 2 bases at J, leaving 6 bases unmatched. From germline, CDR1 is SEHNR and CDR2 FQNEAQ (reference sequence). The CDR3 sequence is CASSLRYRGTTDTQYF. The CDR3 DNA is TGTGCCAGCAGCTTACGGTACAGGGGGACCACAGATACGCAGTATTTT.

The gene calls are TRBV19 and TRBJ1-5; D may be TRBD1 (6 bases). The germline gives CDR1 LNHDA, CDR2 SQIVND (reference sequence). V shed 4 bases and J shed 7 bases, with 14 bases lying between them. The CDR3 has 14 amino acids. The CDR3 region is CASSRGGRGQPQHF. CDR3 DNA sequence: TGTGCCAGTAGTAGAGGGGGAAGAGGGCAGCCCCAGCATTTT.

The chain couples TRBV18 to TRBJ2-1; D possibly corresponds to TRBD2 (5 bases). Germline loops: CDR1 KGHSH, CDR2 LQKENI. Trimming removed 6 bases at V and 8 bases at J, with 14 bases between. There are 13 residues in the CDR3. This chain's CDR3 is CASSPTRSDEQFF. Written as DNA, the CDR3 is TGTGCCAGCTCCCCCACTAGGTCAGATGAGCAGTTCTTC.

This clone occurred a few times. The chain has TRBV6-5 and TRBJ1-2, with a weak D call TRBD1 (6 bases). The CDR3 spans 14 residues. With 6 bases removed from V and 6 bases from J, the gap between germline ends came to 17 bases. Germline CDR1 reads MNHEY; CDR2 reads SVGAGI. DNA for the CDR3: TGTGCCAGCAGCAAACAACAGGGTTATAATGGCTACACCTTC. As protein: CASSKQQGYNGYTF.